What follows are 20 T cell receptor beta chains derived from one specimen sequenced in a study of T cell repertoires in cytomegalovirus infection. Their target antigens are unknown. From the reads, TCRdb called clonotypes with MiXCR, one entry per CDR3 protein. The sample consists of under 150,000 distinct CDR3 sequences, roughly a quarter of them appearing once. The sample was PBMCs, sequenced either directly or after in vitro stimulation (not recorded which). The source of these receptors is a human donor in good health (CMV status not recorded). Some clones in this sample may be carry-over from other donors' samples.

The chain carries TRBV7-9 and TRBJ1-2; D remains unclear. V shed 5 bases and J shed 8 bases, with 24 bases lying between them. The CDR3 runs to 16 residues. Germline V gene sequence: CDR1 SEHNR, CDR2 FQNEAQ (reference sequence). CDR3 residues: CASSGSKGGWYQGYTF. The DNA for the CDR3 is TGTGCCAGCAGCGGGAGTAAGGGAGGGTGGTATCAGGGCTACACCTTC.

The rearrangement joins TRBV18 to TRBJ2-4, with 10 bases aligning to TRBD2. CDR1 is KGHSH, CDR2 LQKENI, per germline. Trimming at V came to 6 bases and at J to 6 bases, leaving 11 bases not matched to a gene. The CDR3 extends over 16 amino acids. This chain's CDR3 is CASSSLAGEGGNIQYF. In DNA, the CDR3 is TGTGCCAGCTCCTCGCTAGCGGGAGAAGGCGGAAACATTCAGTACTTC.

The chain carries TRBV28 and TRBJ2-1, with 9 positions matching TRBD2. Germline assignment: CDR1 MDHEN and CDR2 SYDVKM. This CDR3 is 17 amino acids long. The V and J ends lost 6 bases and 5 bases, in that order; junction bases with no gene match: 14. CDR3 DNA sequence: TGTGCCAGCAGCCTAAGCGGGGCGGGAGGGGCGGACAATGAGCAGTTCTTC. Protein sequence: CASSLSGAGGADNEQFF.

This clonotype has just a few counts. The chain uses TRBV14 and TRBJ1-6; D is undetermined. Trimming pared 1 base from V and 5 bases from J, leaving 9 bases between. The CDR3 is 15 amino acids. The germline V gene encodes CDR1 SGHDN and CDR2 FVKESK. CDR3 DNA sequence: TGTGCCAGCAGCCAAGCCCCCCGAAATAATTCACCCCTCCACTTT. As protein: CASSQAPRNNSPLHF.

The V call is TRBV7-6, the J call TRBJ2-7; D is uncertain. This CDR3 contains 15 residues. Per the germline V gene, CDR1 is SGHVS and CDR2 is FNYEAQ. V lost 1 base, J lost 7 bases, and 17 bases lay in between. This chain's CDR3 is CASSLVVKLGREQYF. The CDR3 DNA follows: TGTGCCAGCAGCTTAGTAGTCAAACTCGGGCGGGAGCAGTACTTC.

In its sample, this clonotype was seen a few times. V is TRBV20-1 and J is TRBJ2-1; 10 bases align to TRBD2. In germline, CDR1 is DFQATT, CDR2 SNEGSKA (reference sequence). This CDR3 contains 16 residues. After removal of 4 bases from V and 3 bases from J, the junction contained 9 bases not matched to a gene. In DNA, the CDR3 is TGCAGTGCTACCAGCAGGACTAGCGGTAACTACAATGAGCAGTTCTTC. This codes for CSATSRTSGNYNEQFF.

This clonotype was counted between two and nine times. The chain joins TRBV7-2 to TRBJ1-1; 10 nucleotides match TRBD1. Germline assignment: CDR1 SGHTA and CDR2 FQGNSA. V shed 6 bases, J shed 7 bases, and the junction held 8 bases outside the gene matches. The CDR3 has 14 residues. The CDR3 DNA follows: TGTGCCAGCAGACGAGGACAGGGGGTGGGTGAAGCTTTCTTT. Residues: CASRRGQGVGEAFF.

This clonotype was seen many times. This chain uses TRBV28 with TRBJ1-1; D call uncertain. This CDR3 comprises 12 residues. The ends were cut back, 1 base at V and 9 bases at J, with 9 bases in the middle. Germline values: CDR1 MDHEN, CDR2 SYDVKM. CDR3 region: CASSLSGSKAFF. CDR3 DNA sequence: TGTGCCAGCAGTTTATCCGGATCAAAAGCTTTCTTT. Full variable domain (remainder filled in from reference TRBV28 and TRBJ1-1): DVKVTQSSRYLVKRTGEKVFLECVQDMDHENMFWYRQDPGLGLRLIYFSYDVKMKEKGDIPEGYSVSREKKERFSLILESASTNQTSMYLCASSLSGSKAFFGQGTRLTVV.

The V gene is TRBV12-3 or TRBV12-4, the J gene TRBJ1-1; 8 bases fit TRBD1. Trimming removed 5 bases from V and 6 bases from J; junction bases left unmatched: 11. The CDR3 runs to 15 residues. In DNA, the CDR3 is TGTGCCAGCAGTCAAGAAAGGACAGGGTATTCTGAAGCTTTCTTT. Its translation is CASSQERTGYSEAFF.

V is TRBV25-1 and J is TRBJ2-1; TRBD1 agrees at 7 bases. Trimming at V came to 5 bases and at J to 1 base, leaving 2 bases not matched to a gene. Germline V gene lookup returns CDR1 MGHDK and CDR2 SYGVNS. CDR3 length: 14 amino acids. CDR3 nucleotide sequence: TGTGCCAGCAGTAACAGGGGATCCTACAATGAGCAGTTCTTC. It codes for CASSNRGSYNEQFF.

The table lists this clonotype with a few counts. V and J are TRBV18 and TRBJ2-5; perhaps TRBD1 as D (5 bases). The germline CDR1 and CDR2 sequences are KGHSH and LQKENI. This CDR3 comprises 15 residues. Deletions cut 3 bases from V and 4 bases from J, with 15 bases between. This CDR3 is CASSPSSGLAETQYF. The CDR3 DNA follows: TGTGCCAGCTCACCGTCTTCAGGGCTGGCAGAGACCCAGTACTTC. The whole variable domain, filled in from reference TRBV18 and TRBJ2-5, reads NAGVMQNPRHLVRRRGQEARLRCSPMKGHSHVYWYRQLPEEGLKFMVYLQKENIIDESGMPKERFSAEFPKEGPSILRIQQVVRGDSAAYFCASSPSSGLAETQYFGPGTRLLVL.

This clonotype was seen repeatedly, ten times or more. The chain recombines TRBV7-3 with TRBJ2-2; 14 nucleotides agree with TRBD2. Trimming removed 3 bases from V and 6 bases from J; junction bases left unmatched: 6. The CDR3 covers 17 residues. CDR1 and CDR2 from the germline V gene are SGHTA and FQGTGA. CDR3 nucleotide sequence: TGTGCCAGCAGCTTCTCCCAGACTAGCGGGAGGGCCGGGGAGCTGTTTTTT. The encoded protein is CASSFSQTSGRAGELFF.

The chain links TRBV7-2 to TRBJ1-5; D is undetermined. The CDR3 contains 16 residues. Germline V CDR1 and CDR2: SGHTA, FQGNSA. The V end was cut by 2 bases, the J end by 0 bases, with 11 bases between. CDR3 sequence: CASSLRNTASNQPQHF. The CDR3 DNA follows: TGTGCCAGCAGCTTACGGAACACAGCTAGCAATCAGCCCCAGCATTTT.

This clonotype turned up a few times. The chain joins TRBV19 to TRBJ2-3, with 10 positions matching TRBD2. The germline V gene has CDR1 LNHDA and CDR2 SQIVND (reference sequence). The V gene end was trimmed by 3 bases and the J gene end by 4 bases; junction bases not matched to a gene: 4. CDR3 size: 15 residues. CDR3 amino acids: CASSMGLALPDTQYF. The CDR3 nucleotides are TGTGCCAGTAGTATGGGACTAGCGCTCCCAGATACGCAGTATTTT. Full variable domain (outside the CDR3, taken from reference TRBV19 and TRBJ2-3): DGGITQSPKYLFRKEGQNVTLSCEQNLNHDAMYWYRQDPGQGLRLIYYSQIVNDFQKGDIAEGYSVSREKKESFPLTVTSAQKNPTAFYLCASSMGLALPDTQYFGPGTRLTVL.

The V and J genes are TRBV19 and TRBJ1-5; 7 nucleotides line up with TRBD1. V was clipped by 8 bases and J by 4 bases; unmatched bases: 20. Germline values: CDR1 LNHDA, CDR2 SQIVND (reference sequence). This CDR3 is built from 18 residues. CDR3 coding DNA: TGTGCCAGTTGGAACAGTGGAACAGGGGTGGGCGAAAATCAGCCCCAGCATTTT. This translates into CASWNSGTGVGENQPQHF.

This clonotype has at least ten counts. The chain combines TRBV10-3 with TRBJ2-3, with 7 bases lining up with TRBD1. Trimming cost V 4 bases and J 4 bases; bases outside gene matches: 8. Germline CDR1 reads ENHRY; CDR2 reads SYGVKD. This CDR3 region has 15 residues. The CDR3 nucleotides read TGTGCCATCAGTGGTTTGGCAGGGGGTCCAGATACGCAGTATTTT. This sequence encodes CAISGLAGGPDTQYF.

The rearrangement uses TRBV7-2 and TRBJ2-1; possible D gene TRBD2, 6 bases. Germline values: CDR1 SGHTA, CDR2 FQGNSA. This CDR3 is built from 15 residues. The germline V and J ends were trimmed by 4 bases and 1 base, with 11 bases remaining between them. The DNA of the CDR3 is TGTGCCAGCAGCTCCGGGACTTATTCCTACAATGAGCAGTTCTTC. Residues: CASSSGTYSYNEQFF.

This rearrangement joins TRBV20-1 to TRBJ2-7; 13 nucleotides align to TRBD2. The junction had 11 bases not matched to a gene; V was cut back by 7 bases and J by 5 bases. Germline V gene sequence: CDR1 DFQATT, CDR2 SNEGSKA (reference sequence). The CDR3 runs to 15 residues. This chain's CDR3 is CSVGGGLAGHDEQYV. The CDR3 region has the DNA TGCAGTGTTGGGGGGGGACTAGCGGGACACGACGAGCAGTACGTC.

This sequence joins TRBV6-2 or TRBV6-3 and TRBJ2-7, with 8 positions matching TRBD1. The CDR3 totals 14 residues. V trimming: 7 bases; J trimming: 2 bases; junction bases outside the gene matches: 7. Germline V gene lookup returns CDR1 MNHEY and CDR2 SVGEGT. The CDR3 region is CASKNRGLTYEQYF. The CDR3 region has the DNA TGTGCCAGCAAGAACAGGGGGTTGACCTACGAGCAGTACTTC.

The V and J genes are TRBV10-3 and TRBJ2-5; 7 nucleotides agree with TRBD1. The CDR3 length is 15 residues. Germline CDR1 is ENHRY and CDR2 is SYGVKD. Germline trimming cut 3 bases from V and 7 bases from J; bases unmatched to any gene: 11. CDR3 amino acids: CAISDQSGGPVTQYF. CDR3 sequence (DNA): TGTGCCATCAGTGATCAGTCAGGGGGTCCTGTGACCCAGTACTTC.